Following are 5 T cell receptor beta chains from one sample sequenced in a study of T-cell reconstitution after alpha-beta-depleted transplantation in children. Preparing the TCRbeta library involved the use of unique molecular identifiers. TCRdb itself ran the PCR reads through MiXCR, one entry per CDR3 protein. The sample includes around 500,000 distinct CDR3 sequences, 23% of them seen just once. The sample was PBMCs, mostly from graft donor cells, taken 360 days after TCRalphabeta/CD19-depleted stem cell transplant. Receptors originate from a boy under two years old who had a stem cell transplant for acute myeloid leukemia, so the T cells may come from the graft donor.

This clonotype was recorded once. A much larger clone sits a single nucleotide away, making a read error possible. This sequence joins TRBV7-9 and TRBJ2-5; 8 bases map to TRBD2. The germline V gene has CDR1 SEHNR and CDR2 FQNEAQ (reference sequence). This CDR3 contains 17 residues. CDR3 DNA: TGTGCCAGCAGCCCTTATGTGAGACTAGCGTCCCAAGGGACCCAGTACTTC. This translates into CASSPYVRLASQGTQYF.

This clonotype was seen only a few times. The chain couples TRBV20-1 to TRBJ2-3, with D perhaps matching TRBD1 or TRBD2 (6 bases each). The CDR3 length is 16 residues. Per the germline V gene, CDR1 is DFQATT and CDR2 is SNEGSKA (reference sequence). Trimming pared 0 bases from V and 0 bases from J, leaving 13 bases between. CDR3 sequence reads: CSARDAWRGSTDTQYF. In nucleotides, the CDR3 is TGCAGTGCTAGAGATGCCTGGAGGGGGAGCACAGATACGCAGTATTTT.

This clonotype was observed a handful of times. This chain uses TRBV20-1 with TRBJ1-1; possibly TRBD1 for D (6 bases). V was trimmed by 5 bases and J by 1 base, leaving 14 bases between them. The CDR3 loop spans 14 amino acids. Germline CDR1 is DFQATT and CDR2 is SNEGSKA (reference sequence). CDR3 nucleotides: TGCAGTGCTCAGAGGACAGTGGAGAACACTGAAGCTTTCTTT. This sequence encodes CSAQRTVENTEAFF.

The rearrangement links TRBV12-2 to TRBJ1-1. TRBV12-2 is labeled a pseudogene. CDR3 size: 15 residues. The CDR3 is CASRLDETVDTEAFF. CDR3 DNA: TGTGCAAGTCGCTTAGATGAAACGGTTGACACTGAAGCTTTCTTT.

This clonotype was recorded at least ten times. V and J are TRBV20-1 and TRBJ1-1, with TRBD1 identical over 7 bases. Germline CDR1 is DFQATT and CDR2 is SNEGSKA (reference sequence). The V and J ends lost 1 base and 1 base, in that order; junction bases with no gene match: 9. The CDR3 loop spans 16 amino acids. The DNA of the CDR3 is TGCAGTGCTAGAGGGGGCCTGACAGGGAGGAACACTGAAGCTTTCTTT. It yields the protein CSARGGLTGRNTEAFF.